This T cell receptor beta chain emerged from a study of cytomegalovirus exposure and HLA in healthy donors. Overall study findings and caveats: The study found most TCR sequences rare, yet found some public TCRs in many donors.

In regard to this clone: The antigen remains unidentified.

The table came from immunoSEQ multiplex PCR; TCRdb's copy has only in-frame clones and leaves some out. The sample holds under 100,000 clones, roughly 97% seen once. The receptor was isolated from a man aged 18-30 years in good health and CMV-seronegative. The sequencing input was PBMCs.

This CDR3 is CASSLGPSYEQYF. CDR3 nucleotide sequence: TGTGCCAGCAGCTTAGGCCCTAGCTACGAGCAGTACTTC. The chain joins TRBV11-3 to TRBJ2-7; no clear D gene. V was shortened by 1 base and J by 3 bases, with 7 bases between the two germline ends. The CDR3 is 13 residues long. The V gene's germline CDR1 is SGHNT and CDR2 YENEEA.